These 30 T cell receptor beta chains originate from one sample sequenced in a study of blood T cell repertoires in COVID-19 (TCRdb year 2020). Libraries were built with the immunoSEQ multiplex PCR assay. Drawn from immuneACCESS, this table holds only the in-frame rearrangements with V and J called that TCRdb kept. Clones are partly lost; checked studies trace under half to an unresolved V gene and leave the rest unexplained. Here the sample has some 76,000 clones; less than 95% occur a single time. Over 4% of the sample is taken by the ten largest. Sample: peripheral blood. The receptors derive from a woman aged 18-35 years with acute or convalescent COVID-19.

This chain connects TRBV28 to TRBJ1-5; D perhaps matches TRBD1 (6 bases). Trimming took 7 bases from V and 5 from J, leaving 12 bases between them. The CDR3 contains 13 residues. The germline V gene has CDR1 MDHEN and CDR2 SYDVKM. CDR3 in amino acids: CASNLGGDQPQHF. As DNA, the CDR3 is TGTGCCAGCAACTTAGGGGGGGATCAGCCCCAGCATTTT.

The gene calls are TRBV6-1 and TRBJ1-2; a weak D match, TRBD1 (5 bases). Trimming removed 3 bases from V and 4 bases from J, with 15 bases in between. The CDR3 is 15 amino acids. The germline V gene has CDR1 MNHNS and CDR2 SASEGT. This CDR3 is CASSDDGTAFYGYTF. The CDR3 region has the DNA TGTGCCAGCAGTGATGACGGGACTGCATTCTATGGCTACACCTTC.

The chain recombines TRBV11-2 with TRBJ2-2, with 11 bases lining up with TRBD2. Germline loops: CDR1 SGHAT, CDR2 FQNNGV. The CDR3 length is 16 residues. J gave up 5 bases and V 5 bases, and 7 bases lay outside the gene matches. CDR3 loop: CASSIRLAGITGELFF. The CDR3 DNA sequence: TGTGCCAGCAGCATCCGACTAGCGGGGATAACCGGGGAGCTGTTTTTT.

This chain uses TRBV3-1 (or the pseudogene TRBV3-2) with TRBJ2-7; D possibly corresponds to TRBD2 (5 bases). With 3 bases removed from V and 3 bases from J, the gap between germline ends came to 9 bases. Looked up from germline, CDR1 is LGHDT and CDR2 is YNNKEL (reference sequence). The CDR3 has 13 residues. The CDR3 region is CASSHSGYYEQYF. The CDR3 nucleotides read TGTGCCAGCAGCCACAGCGGTTACTACGAGCAGTACTTC.

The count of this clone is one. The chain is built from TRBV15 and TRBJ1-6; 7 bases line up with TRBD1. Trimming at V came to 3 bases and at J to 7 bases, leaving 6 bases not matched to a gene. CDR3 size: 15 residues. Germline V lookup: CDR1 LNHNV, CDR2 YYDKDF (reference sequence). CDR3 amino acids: CATSRDDRANSPLHF. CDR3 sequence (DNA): TGTGCCACCAGCAGGGATGACAGGGCGAATTCACCCCTCCACTTT.

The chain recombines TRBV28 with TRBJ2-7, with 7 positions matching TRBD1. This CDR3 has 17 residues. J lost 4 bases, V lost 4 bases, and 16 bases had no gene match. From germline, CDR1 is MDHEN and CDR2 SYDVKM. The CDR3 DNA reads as TGTGCCAGCAGTTCGCCCAGGGACAGCGTATTCATGTACGAGCAGTACTTC. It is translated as CASSSPRDSVFMYEQYF.

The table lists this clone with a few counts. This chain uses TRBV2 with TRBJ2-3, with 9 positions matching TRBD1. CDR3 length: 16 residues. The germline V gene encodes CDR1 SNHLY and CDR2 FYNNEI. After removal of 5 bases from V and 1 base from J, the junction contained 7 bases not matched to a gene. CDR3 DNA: TGTGCCAGCAGTAAGGACAGGGGAGGAGGCACAGATACGCAGTATTTT. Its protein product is CASSKDRGGGTDTQYF.

The CDR3 spells CASSQVVAGVSYNEQFF. CDR3 DNA sequence: TGCGCCAGCAGCCAAGTGGTAGCGGGAGTCTCCTACAATGAGCAGTTCTTC. The chain has TRBV4-1 and TRBJ2-1; TRBD2 aligns across 9 bases. CDR1 and CDR2 from the germline V gene are MGHRA and YSYEKL. J lost 0 bases, V lost 1 base, and 4 bases had no gene match. The CDR3 consists of 17 residues.

The CDR3 bases are TGTGCCAGCAGCCTCGGAGATTATGGCTACACCTTC. Translated, it gives CASSLGDYGYTF. The chain carries TRBV3-1 (or the pseudogene TRBV3-2) and TRBJ1-2; D is unclear. V lost 4 bases to trimming and J lost 5 bases, with 8 bases between them. The germline gives CDR1 LGHDT, CDR2 YNNKEL (reference sequence). There are 12 residues in the CDR3.

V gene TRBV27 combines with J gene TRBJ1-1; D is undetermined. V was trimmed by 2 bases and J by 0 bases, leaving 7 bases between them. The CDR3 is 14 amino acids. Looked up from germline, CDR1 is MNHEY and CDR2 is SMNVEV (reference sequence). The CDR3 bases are TGTGCCAGCAGTTTAGGCCTTCTGAACACTGAAGCTTTCTTT. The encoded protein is CASSLGLLNTEAFF.

Here the CDR3 DNA reads TGCAGCGTTACGCCGGGACAGGGAAATGAAAAACTGTTTTTT. Protein sequence: CSVTPGQGNEKLFF. The rearrangement joins TRBV29-1 to TRBJ1-4, with 9 bases fitting TRBD1. Germline trimming cut 5 bases from V and 5 bases from J; bases unmatched to any gene: 6. The CDR3 consists of 14 residues. The germline V gene encodes CDR1 SQVTM and CDR2 ANQGSEA.

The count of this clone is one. The CDR3 coding sequence is TGCGCCAGCAGCTTGGAGGCAGGGCTCAGCTCTGGAAACACCATATATTTT. It specifies CASSLEAGLSSGNTIYF. The chain is built from TRBV5-1 and TRBJ1-3; a weak D match, TRBD1 (5 bases). This CDR3 spans 17 amino acids. In germline, CDR1 is SGHRS, CDR2 YFSETQ. Between the trimmed V and J ends, which lost 0 bases and 0 bases, there was a span of 13 bases.

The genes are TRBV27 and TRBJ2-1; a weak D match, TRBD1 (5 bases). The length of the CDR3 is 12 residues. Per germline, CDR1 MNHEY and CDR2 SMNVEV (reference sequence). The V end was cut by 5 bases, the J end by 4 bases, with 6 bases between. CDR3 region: CASSPGYNEQFF. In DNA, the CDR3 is TGTGCCAGCAGTCCAGGGTACAATGAGCAGTTCTTC.

The CDR3 protein is CASSLASHGYTIYF. The CDR3 bases are TGTGCCAGCAGCTTAGCGTCACACGGGTACACCATATATTTT. The V gene is TRBV7-9, the J gene TRBJ1-3; D uncertain. Germline-derived CDR1 and CDR2 are SEHNR and FQNEAQ (reference sequence). The CDR3 spans 14 residues. Between the trimmed V and J ends, which lost 0 bases and 8 bases, there was a span of 11 bases.

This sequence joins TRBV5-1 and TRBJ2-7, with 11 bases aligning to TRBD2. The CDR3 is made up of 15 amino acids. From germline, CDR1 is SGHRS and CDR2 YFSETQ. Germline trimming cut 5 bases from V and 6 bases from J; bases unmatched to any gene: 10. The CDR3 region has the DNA TGCGCCAGCAGGCCTACTAGCGGGGGAGTTGGCGAGCAGTACTTC. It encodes CASRPTSGGVGEQYF.

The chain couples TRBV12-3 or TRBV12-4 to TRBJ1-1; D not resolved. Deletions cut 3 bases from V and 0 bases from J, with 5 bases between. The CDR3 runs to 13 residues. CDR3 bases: TGTGCCAGCAGTTTCCTCCTGAACACTGAAGCTTTCTTT. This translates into CASSFLLNTEAFF.

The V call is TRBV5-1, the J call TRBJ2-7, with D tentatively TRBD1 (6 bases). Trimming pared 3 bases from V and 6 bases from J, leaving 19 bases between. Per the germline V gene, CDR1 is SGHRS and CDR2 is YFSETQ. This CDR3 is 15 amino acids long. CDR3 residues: CASSWVQGSMGEQYF. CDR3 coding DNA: TGCGCCAGCAGCTGGGTCCAGGGGTCCATGGGCGAGCAGTACTTC.

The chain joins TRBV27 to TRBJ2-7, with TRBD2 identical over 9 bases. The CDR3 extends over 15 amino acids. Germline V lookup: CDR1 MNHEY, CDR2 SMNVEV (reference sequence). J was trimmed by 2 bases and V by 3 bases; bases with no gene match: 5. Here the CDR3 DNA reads TGTGCCAGCAGTTTCCGGCTAGCGGGGACCTACGAGCAGTACTTC. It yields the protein CASSFRLAGTYEQYF.

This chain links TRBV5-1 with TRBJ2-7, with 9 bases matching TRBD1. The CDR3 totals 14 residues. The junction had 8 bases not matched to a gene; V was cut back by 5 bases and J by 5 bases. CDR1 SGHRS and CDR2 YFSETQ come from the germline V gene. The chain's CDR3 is CASSRTGDRDEQYF. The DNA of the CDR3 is TGCGCCAGCAGTCGGACCGGGGACAGGGACGAGCAGTACTTC.

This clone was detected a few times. CDR3 coding DNA: TGCGCCAGCAGCCAAGATTCATTCGGCGGGAGCACAGATACGCAGTATTTT. Translated, it gives CASSQDSFGGSTDTQYF. V is TRBV4-3 and J is TRBJ2-3, with D possibly matching TRBD2 (5 bases). V lost 0 bases and J 0 bases, leaving 13 bases between the germline ends. CDR3 length: 17 residues. Germline loops: CDR1 LGHNA, CDR2 YSLEER.

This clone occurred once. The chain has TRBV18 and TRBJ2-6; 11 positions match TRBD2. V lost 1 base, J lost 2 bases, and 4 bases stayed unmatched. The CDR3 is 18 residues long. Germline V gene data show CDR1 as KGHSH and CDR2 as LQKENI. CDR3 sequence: CASSPRLAGGPGANVLTF. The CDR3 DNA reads TGTGCCAGCTCACCACGGTTAGCGGGGGGGCCTGGGGCCAACGTCCTGACTTTC.

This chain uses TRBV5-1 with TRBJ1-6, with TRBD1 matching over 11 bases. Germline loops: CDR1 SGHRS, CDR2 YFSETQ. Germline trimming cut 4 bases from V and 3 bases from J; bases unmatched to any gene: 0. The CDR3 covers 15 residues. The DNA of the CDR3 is TGCGCCAGCAGCGGGACAGGGGGCTATAATTCACCCCTCCACTTT. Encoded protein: CASSGTGGYNSPLHF.

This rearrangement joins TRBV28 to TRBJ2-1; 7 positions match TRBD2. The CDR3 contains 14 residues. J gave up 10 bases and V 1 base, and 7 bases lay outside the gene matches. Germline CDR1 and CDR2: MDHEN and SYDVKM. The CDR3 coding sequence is TGTGCCAGCAGTTTATTGAGGGCGGGGGACGAGCAGTTCTTC. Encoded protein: CASSLLRAGDEQFF.

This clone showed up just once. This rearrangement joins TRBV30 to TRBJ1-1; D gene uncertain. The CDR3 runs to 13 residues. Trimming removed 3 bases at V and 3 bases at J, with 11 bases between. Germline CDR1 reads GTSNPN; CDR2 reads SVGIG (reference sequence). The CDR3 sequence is CAWSGIWDTEAFF. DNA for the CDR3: TGTGCCTGGAGCGGGATTTGGGACACTGAAGCTTTCTTT.

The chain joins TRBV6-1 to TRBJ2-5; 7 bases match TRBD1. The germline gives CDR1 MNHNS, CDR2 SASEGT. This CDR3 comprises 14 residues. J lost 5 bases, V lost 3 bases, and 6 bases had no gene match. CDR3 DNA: TGTGCCAGCAGTGATAACAGGGGAGCGGAGACCCAGTACTTC. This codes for CASSDNRGAETQYF.

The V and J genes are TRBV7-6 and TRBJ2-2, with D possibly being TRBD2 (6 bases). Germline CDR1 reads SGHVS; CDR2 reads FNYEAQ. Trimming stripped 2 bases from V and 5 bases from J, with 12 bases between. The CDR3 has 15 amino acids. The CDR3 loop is CASSLNGGRTGELFF. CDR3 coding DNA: TGTGCCAGCAGCTTAAACGGGGGAAGGACCGGGGAGCTGTTTTTT.

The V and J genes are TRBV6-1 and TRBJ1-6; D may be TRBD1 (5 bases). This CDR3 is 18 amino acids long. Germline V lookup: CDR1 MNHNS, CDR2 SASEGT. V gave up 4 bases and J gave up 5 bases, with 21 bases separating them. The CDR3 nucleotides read TGTGCCAGCAGTGGGGCCTCCGGGGGAGGGTTCAATAATTCACCCCTCCACTTT. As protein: CASSGASGGGFNNSPLHF.

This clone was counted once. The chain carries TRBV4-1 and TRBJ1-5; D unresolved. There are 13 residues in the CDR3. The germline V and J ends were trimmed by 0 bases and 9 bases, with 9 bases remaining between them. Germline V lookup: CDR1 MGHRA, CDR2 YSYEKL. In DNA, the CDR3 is TGCGCCAGCAGCCAAGATTCCGGGTTGCCCCAGCATTTT. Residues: CASSQDSGLPQHF.

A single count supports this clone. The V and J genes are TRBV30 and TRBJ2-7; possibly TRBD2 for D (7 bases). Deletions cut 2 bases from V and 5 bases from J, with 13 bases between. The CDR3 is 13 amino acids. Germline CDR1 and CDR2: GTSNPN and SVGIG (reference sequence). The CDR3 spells CAWSLGGADEQYF. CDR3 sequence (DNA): TGTGCCTGGAGTTTAGGGGGGGCAGACGAGCAGTACTTC.

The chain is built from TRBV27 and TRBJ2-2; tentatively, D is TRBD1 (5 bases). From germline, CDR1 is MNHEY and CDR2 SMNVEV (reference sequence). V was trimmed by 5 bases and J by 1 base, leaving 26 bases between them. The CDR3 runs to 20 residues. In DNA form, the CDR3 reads TGTGCCAGCAGTAGCCGACAGTTTTCCAACACAAACAAGAACACCGGGGAGCTGTTTTTT. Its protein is CASSSRQFSNTNKNTGELFF.